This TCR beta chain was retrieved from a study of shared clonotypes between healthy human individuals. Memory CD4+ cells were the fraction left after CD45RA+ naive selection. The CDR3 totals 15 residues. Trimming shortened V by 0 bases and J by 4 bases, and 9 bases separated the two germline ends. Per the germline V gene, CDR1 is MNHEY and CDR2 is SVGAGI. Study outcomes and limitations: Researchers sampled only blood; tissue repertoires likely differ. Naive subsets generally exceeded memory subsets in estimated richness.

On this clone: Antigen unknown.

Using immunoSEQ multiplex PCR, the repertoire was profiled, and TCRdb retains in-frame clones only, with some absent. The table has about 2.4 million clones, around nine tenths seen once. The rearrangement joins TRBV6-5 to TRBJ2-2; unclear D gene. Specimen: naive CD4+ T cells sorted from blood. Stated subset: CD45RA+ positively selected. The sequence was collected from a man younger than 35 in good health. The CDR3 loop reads CASSYSSLVTGELFF. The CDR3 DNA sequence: TGTGCCAGCAGTTACTCAAGTCTGGTCACCGGGGAGCTGTTTTTT.